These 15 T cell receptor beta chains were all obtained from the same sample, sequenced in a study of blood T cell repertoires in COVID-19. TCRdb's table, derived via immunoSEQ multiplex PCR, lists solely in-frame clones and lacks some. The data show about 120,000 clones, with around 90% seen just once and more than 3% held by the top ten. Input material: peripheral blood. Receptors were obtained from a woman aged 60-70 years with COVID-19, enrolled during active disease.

The CDR3 sequence is CAAGAGELFF. The CDR3 DNA sequence: TGTGCCGCGGGGGCCGGGGAGCTGTTTTTT. This chain joins TRBV12-3 or TRBV12-4 and TRBJ2-2, with TRBD2 matching 7 bases. Trimming removed 11 bases from V and 6 bases from J; junction bases left unmatched: 0. The CDR3 contains 10 residues.

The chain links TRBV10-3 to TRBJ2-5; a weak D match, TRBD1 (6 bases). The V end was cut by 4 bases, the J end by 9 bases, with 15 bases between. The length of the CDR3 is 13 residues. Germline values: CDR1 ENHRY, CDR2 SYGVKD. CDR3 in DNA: TGTGCCATCAGTGGGGGGCTTCTGGAGGCCCAGTACTTC. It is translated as CAISGGLLEAQYF.

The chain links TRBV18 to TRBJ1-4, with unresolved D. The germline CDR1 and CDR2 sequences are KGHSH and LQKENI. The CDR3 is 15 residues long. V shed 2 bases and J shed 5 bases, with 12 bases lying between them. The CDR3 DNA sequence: TGTGCCAGCTCACCATCTATTCAGGCAAATGAAAAACTGTTTTTT. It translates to CASSPSIQANEKLFF.

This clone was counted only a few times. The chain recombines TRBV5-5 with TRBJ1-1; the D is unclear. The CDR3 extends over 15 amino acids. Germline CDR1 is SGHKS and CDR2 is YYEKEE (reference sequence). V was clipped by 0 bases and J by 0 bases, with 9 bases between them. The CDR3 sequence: CASSLGPRMNTEAFF. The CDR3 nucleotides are TGTGCCAGCAGCTTGGGGCCGAGGATGAACACTGAAGCTTTCTTT.

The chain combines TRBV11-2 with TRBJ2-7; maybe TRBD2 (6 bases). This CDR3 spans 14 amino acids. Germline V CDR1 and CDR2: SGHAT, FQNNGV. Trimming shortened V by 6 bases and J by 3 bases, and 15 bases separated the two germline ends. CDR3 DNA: TGTGCCAGCAGACACGCCGGGGGTGTCTACGAGCAGTACTTC. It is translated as CASRHAGGVYEQYF.

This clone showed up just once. CDR3 DNA: TGTGCCACCAGCAGCCTCCCCCGGAGGCAGGTTAGCTCCTACGAGCAGTACTTC. The encoded protein is CATSSLPRRQVSSYEQYF. The J gene is TRBJ2-7, the V gene TRBV15; weak D call: TRBD2 (5 bases). CDR1 is LNHNV, CDR2 YYDKDF, per germline (reference sequence). V shed 3 bases and J shed 0 bases, with 21 bases lying between them. The CDR3 runs to 18 residues.

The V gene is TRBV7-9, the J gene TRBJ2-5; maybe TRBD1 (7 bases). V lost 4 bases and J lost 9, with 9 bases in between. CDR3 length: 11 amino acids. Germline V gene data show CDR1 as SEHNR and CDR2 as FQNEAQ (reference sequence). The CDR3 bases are TGTGCCAGCAGCTCCAGGGGGGCCCAGTACTTC. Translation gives CASSSRGAQYF.

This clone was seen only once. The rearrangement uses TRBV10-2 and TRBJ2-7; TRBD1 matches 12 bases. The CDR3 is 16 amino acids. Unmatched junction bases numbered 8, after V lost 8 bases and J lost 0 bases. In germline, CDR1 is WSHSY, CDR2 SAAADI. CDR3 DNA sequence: TGCGCCAGCGGGGGGACAGGGGGCCTCAGCTCCTACGAGCAGTACTTC. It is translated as CASGGTGGLSSYEQYF.

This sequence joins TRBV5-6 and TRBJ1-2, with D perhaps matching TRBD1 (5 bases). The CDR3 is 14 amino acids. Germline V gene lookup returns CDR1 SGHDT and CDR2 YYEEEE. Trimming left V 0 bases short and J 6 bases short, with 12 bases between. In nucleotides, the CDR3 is TGTGCCAGCAGCTTGGGTTCGGGGGTGAATGGCTACACCTTC. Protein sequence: CASSLGSGVNGYTF. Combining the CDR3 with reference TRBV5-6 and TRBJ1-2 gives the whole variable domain DAGVTQSPTHLIKTRGQQVTLRCSPKSGHDTVSWYQQALGQGPQFIFQYYEEEERQRGNFPDRFSGHQFPNYSSELNVNALLLGDSALYLCASSLGSGVNGYTFGSGTRLTVV.

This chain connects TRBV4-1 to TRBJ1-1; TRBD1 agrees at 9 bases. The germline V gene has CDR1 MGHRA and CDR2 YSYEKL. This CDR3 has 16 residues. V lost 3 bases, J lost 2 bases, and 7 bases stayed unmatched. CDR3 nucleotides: TGCGCCAGCAGCCACCGGACAGGGGCTGCTAACACTGAAGCTTTCTTT. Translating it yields CASSHRTGAANTEAFF.

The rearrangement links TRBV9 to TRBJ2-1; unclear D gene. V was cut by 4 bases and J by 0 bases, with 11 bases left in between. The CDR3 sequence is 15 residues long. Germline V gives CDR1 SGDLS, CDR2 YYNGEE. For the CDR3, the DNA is TGTGCCAGCAGCAAGTACTCTAGCTCCTACAATGAGCAGTTCTTC. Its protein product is CASSKYSSSYNEQFF. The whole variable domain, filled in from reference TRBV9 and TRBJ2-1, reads DSGVTQTPKHLITATGQRVTLRCSPRSGDLSVYWYQQSLDQGLQFLIQYYNGEERAKGNILERFSAQQFPDLHSELNLSSLELGDSALYFCASSKYSSSYNEQFFGPGTRLTVL.

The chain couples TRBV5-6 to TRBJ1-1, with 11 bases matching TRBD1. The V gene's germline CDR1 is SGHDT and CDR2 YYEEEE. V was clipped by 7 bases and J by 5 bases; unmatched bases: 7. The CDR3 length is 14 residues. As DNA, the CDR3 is TGTGCCAGCTCGGGGACAGGGGGAACAACTGAAGCTTTCTTT. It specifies CASSGTGGTTEAFF.

CDR3 region: CAWSVAYGYTF. The CDR3 DNA reads as TGTGCCTGGAGTGTCGCGTATGGCTACACCTTC. The chain carries TRBV30 and TRBJ1-2; the D is unclear. The CDR3 loop spans 11 amino acids. V was clipped by 0 bases and J by 5 bases, with 4 bases between them. Germline V lookup: CDR1 GTSNPN, CDR2 SVGIG (reference sequence).

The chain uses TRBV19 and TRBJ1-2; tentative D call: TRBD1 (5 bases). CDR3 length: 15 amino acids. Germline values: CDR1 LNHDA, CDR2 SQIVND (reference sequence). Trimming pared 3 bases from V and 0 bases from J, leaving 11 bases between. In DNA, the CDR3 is TGTGCCAGTAGTATTTTCACAGGCTCTAACTATGGCTACACCTTC. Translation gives CASSIFTGSNYGYTF.

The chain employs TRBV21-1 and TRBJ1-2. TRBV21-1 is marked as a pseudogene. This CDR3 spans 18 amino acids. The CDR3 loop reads CASSKSPDYHVKNYGYTF. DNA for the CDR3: TGTGCCAGCAGCAAATCTCCCGACTATCATGTAAAGAACTATGGCTACACCTTC.